The present TCR beta chain was sequenced within a study of TIL therapy for anti-PD-1-resistant metastatic lung cancer (dated by TCRdb to the early 2020s). At the level of the whole study: Before any PD-1/PD-L1 blockade was given, tumors were harvested, nivolumab was then administered, and patients who progressed went on to receive lymphodepletion, an infusion of expanded TIL, and IL-2. Across the cohort, whole-exome sequencing showed a median non-synonymous tumor mutation burden of approximately 1.5 mutations per megabase. Clonotypes were tracked across tumor, expanded TIL product and serial blood samples by T cell receptor beta sequencing of tumor and peripheral blood. Among the enrolled patients, the median age was nearly 55 years (range roughly 35-75), and the median tumor PD-L1 proportion score was roughly 6%. Most of the cohort had lung adenocarcinoma, including a few EGFR-mutant tumors and two ALK-rearranged tumors, and half of the patients were either current or former smokers.

Results and caveats for the whole study, not just this receptor: The baseline peripheral repertoire was partially replaced by infused TIL clonotypes, which then decayed over months, and persistence showed no apparent association with response. The cohort was highly selected, with more treatment-naive, never-smoker and oncogene-addicted patients than typical, limiting generalizability. The study protocol defined all tumor marker inferences as exploratory.

A word on this clone: No cognate antigen has been identified for it. No base quality information exists; no much larger clone differs at one position.

Counted from cysteine to phenylalanine, this CDR3 has 16 amino acids. The kept DNA is CDR3 alone, 48 bases in frame from the first base. The germline V gene (reference sequence) provides CDR1 SEHNR and CDR2 FQNEAQ. The junction shows trimming of 0 bases on V and 2 bases on J, and the gene matches do not reach 2 bases of it. TCR beta CDR3 regions were amplified from genomic DNA by bias-controlled multiplex PCR with the immunoSEQ v3 hsTCRB kit. An Illumina NextSeq 500 was used to sequence the TCR libraries, reaching around 1.8 million read pairs at survey level or about 4.5-6 million at deep level. Processing in the source paper ran as follows. Clonality was reported by immunoSEQ Analyzer software, which also assigned V, D and J genes and filtered out non-productive sequences. Repertoires were compared by productive Simpson clonality and by the Morisita overlap index of productive TRB rearrangements between infused TIL and blood. For each clone in blood, the absolute clonotype count was estimated by multiplying the lymphocyte count by the CD3+ fraction and by the clone's productive frequency. This is the immuneACCESS table as TCRdb keeps it, with only in-frame sequences that have V and J called. A part of the clones is gone; compared with another copy, unresolved V genes explain less than half, and the rest is unexplained. V, J and clone size were drawn from that table, and D and trimming were deduced from the DNA. The sample table lists around 20,000 clones, over 75% of them with a count of one. The top ten clones comprise around 7% of the sample.

The intended sense of this specimen's time point label: pre-treatment sample, taken before nivolumab and TIL therapy. Between late 2017 and January 2020, a dual-center phase I trial enrolled adults who had stage 4 NSCLC. The samples were drawn from an open-label, single-arm phase I trial testing tumor-infiltrating lymphocyte therapy combined with nivolumab in advanced non-small cell lung cancer. Blood mononuclear cells from EDTA tubes were isolated by Ficoll gradient, snap-frozen as pellets, and DNA was extracted with a Qiagen mini-prep kit. The TCR originated in a person between 30 and 79 years old with non-small cell lung cancer. The chain links TRBV7-9 with TRBJ2-2; TRBD1 aligns with 8 central bases. The sample in question was blood, obtained at baseline. The CDR3 is CASSLAPGGNTGELFF. The nucleotides read TGTGCCAGCAGCTTAGCTCCAGGGGGCAACACCGGGGAGCTGTTTTTT.